This is a list of T cell receptor beta chains from one sample in a study of siplizumab effects on memory and regulatory T cells. Produced via immunoSEQ multiplex PCR; TCRdb's table is partial and in-frame only. The data hold approximately 97,000 clones, with about 90% observed a single time. Sequencing was carried out using CD4+ T cells sorted from blood. The receptors originated from a human donor in good health. The CDR3 runs from the conserved cysteine through the conserved F or W. The order of the fields is J gene, V gene, clone size, D gene, CDR3 DNA, CDR3 protein. A D gene is named only where the DNA matches it firmly. Clone size is given for some rows only: seen once, a few or many times, or a class if the clone is expanded.

>TRBJ2-1|TRBV5-1|few|TRBD2
TGCGCCAGCAGCTTAAATCTAGCGGGAGCAAATGAGCAGTTCTTC
CASSLNLAGANEQFF
>TRBJ1-2|TRBV23-1|-|-
TGCGCCAGCAGTGGAATCCCCGGGACTTCTTATGGCTACACCTTC
CASSGIPGTSYGYTF
>TRBJ2-2|TRBV29-1|-|-
TGCAGCGTTGAATTGAGGCCGAGCACCGGGGAGCTGTTTTTT
CSVELRPSTGELFF
>TRBJ2-2|TRBV28|-|-
TGTGCCAGCAGAGCCTCTGTCGCCAGGGTCACCGGGGAGCTGTTTTTT
CASRASVARVTGELFF
>TRBJ1-5|TRBV28|-|-
TGTGCCAGCAACACTCCAACAGGGAAGGGCAATCAGCCCCAGCATTTT
CASNTPTGKGNQPQHF
>TRBJ2-3|TRBV6-1|-|TRBD1
TGTGCCAGCAGCAGCCGGGACAGCCTCACAGATACGCAGTATTTT
CASSSRDSLTDTQYF
>TRBJ1-2|TRBV18|-|TRBD1
TGTGCCAGCTCACCGCTCCGGGACAGCTACTATGGCTACACCTTC
CASSPLRDSYYGYTF
>TRBJ1-2|TRBV18|-|-
TGTGCCAGCTCACCAAACAGGGAGTGGGGCTACACCTTC
CASSPNREWGYTF
>TRBJ2-3|TRBV10-2|-|-
TGCGCCGGGGGCTCAGCGGAGAATACGCAGTATTTT
CAGGSAENTQYF
>TRBJ2-3|TRBV18|-|TRBD2
TGTGCCAGCTCACGGCCACTAGCGGGAGTGGACACAGATACGCAGTATTTT
CASSRPLAGVDTDTQYF
>TRBJ1-2|TRBV19|-|-
TGTGCCAGTAGTATAGCCGCTAATGCCAGGGGCTACACCTTC
CASSIAANARGYTF
>TRBJ1-5|TRBV18|-|TRBD1
TGTGCCAGCTCACGCGGGACAGGGGGCGGGGAGCCCCAGCATTTT
CASSRGTGGGEPQHF
>TRBJ2-2|TRBV2|few|TRBD1
TGTGCCAGCACCCGGGACAGAGCCACCGGGGAGCTGTTTTTT
CASTRDRATGELFF
>TRBJ2-6|TRBV18|-|-
TGTGCCAGCTCACCACAAGCAGGGCACTCTGGGGCCAACGTCCTGACTTTC
CASSPQAGHSGANVLTF
>TRBJ1-1|TRBV6-5|-|-
TGTGCCAGCATGCAGTTCACTGAAGCTTTCTTT
CASMQFTEAFF
>TRBJ2-3|TRBV10-3|-|TRBD2
TGTGCCATCAGTGAACCTAACCTCGGACTAGCGGGAGGCCTAAACACAGATACGCAGTATTTT
CAISEPNLGLAGGLNTDTQYF
>TRBJ1-1|TRBV28|-|-
TGTGCCAGCACCACAATCACTGAAGCTTTCTTT
CASTTITEAFF
>TRBJ2-3|TRBV7-3|-|TRBD2
TGTGCCAGCAGCCAAAGACTAGCGGGAGTCCCTGGGGGGCGCACAGATACGCAGTATTTT
CASSQRLAGVPGGRTDTQYF
>TRBJ2-5|TRBV6-1|-|-
TGTGCCAGCACTACATCTGGACAGTTAAAGACCCAGTACTTC
CASTTSGQLKTQYF
>TRBJ2-5|TRBV6-6|-|TRBD2
TGTGCCAGCAGTTACGGTAGGGAGGGGGAGACCCAGTACTTC
CASSYGREGETQYF
>TRBJ1-4|TRBV14|-|TRBD1
TGTGCTTCTCGGGGACAGGTTAGCGAAAAACTGTTTTTT
CASRGQVSEKLFF
>TRBJ2-7|TRBV10-1|-|-
TGCGCCAGCAGTTACCTGCCAGGACACGGAATCAGCGAGCAGTACTTC
CASSYLPGHGISEQYF
>TRBJ1-2|TRBV29-1|-|TRBD1
TGCAGCGTTACCCTGACAGGGTCGTATGATGGCTACACCTTC
CSVTLTGSYDGYTF